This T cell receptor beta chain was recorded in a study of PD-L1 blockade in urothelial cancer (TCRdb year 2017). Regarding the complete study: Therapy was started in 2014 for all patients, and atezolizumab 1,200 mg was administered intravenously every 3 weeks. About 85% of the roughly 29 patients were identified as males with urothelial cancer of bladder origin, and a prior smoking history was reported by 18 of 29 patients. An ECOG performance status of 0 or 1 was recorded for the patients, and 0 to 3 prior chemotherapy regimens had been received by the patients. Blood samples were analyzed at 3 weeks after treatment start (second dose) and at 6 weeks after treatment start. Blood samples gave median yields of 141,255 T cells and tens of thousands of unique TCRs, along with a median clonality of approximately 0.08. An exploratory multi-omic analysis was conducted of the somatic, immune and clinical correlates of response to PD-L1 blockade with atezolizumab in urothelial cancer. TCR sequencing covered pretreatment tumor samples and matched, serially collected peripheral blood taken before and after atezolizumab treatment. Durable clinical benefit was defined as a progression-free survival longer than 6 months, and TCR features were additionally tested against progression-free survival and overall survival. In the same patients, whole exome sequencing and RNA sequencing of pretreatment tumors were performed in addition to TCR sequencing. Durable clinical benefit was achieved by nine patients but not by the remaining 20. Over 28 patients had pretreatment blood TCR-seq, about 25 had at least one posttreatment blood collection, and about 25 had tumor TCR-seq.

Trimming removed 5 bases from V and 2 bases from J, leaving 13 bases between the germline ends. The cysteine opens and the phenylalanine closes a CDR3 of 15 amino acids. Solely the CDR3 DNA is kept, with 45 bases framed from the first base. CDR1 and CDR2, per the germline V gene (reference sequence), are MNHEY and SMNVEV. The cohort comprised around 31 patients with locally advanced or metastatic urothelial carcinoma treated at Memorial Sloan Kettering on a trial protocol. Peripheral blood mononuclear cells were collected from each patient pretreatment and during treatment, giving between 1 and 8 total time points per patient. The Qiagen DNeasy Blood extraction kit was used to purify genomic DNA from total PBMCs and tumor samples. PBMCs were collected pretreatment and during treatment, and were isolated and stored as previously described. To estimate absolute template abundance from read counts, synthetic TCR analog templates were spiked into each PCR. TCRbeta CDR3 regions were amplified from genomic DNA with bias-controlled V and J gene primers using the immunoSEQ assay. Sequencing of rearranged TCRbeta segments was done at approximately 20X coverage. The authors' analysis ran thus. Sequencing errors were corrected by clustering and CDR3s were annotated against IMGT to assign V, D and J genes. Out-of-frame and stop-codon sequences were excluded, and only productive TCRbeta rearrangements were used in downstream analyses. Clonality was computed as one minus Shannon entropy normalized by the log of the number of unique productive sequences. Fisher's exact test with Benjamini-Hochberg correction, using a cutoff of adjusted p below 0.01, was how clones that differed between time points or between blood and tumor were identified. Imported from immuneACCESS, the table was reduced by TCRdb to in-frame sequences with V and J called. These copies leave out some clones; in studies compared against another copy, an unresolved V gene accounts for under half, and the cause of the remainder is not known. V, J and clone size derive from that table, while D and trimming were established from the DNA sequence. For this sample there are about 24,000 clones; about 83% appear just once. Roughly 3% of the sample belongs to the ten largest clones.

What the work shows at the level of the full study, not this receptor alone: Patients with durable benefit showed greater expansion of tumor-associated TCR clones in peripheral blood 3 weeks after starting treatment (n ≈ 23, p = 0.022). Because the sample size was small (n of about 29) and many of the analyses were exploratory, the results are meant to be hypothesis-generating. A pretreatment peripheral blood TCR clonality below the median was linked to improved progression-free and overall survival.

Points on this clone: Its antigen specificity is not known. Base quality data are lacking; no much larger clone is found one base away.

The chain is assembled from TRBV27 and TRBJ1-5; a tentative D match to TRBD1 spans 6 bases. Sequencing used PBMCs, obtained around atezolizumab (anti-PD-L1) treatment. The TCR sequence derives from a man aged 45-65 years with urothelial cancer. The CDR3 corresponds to CASSPSRTGNQPQHF. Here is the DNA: TGTGCCAGCAGTCCGTCTCGGACAGGCAATCAGCCCCAGCATTTT.